The sequence of this TCR beta chain was determined in a study of T cell repertoires in cytomegalovirus infection (dated by TCRdb to between 2018 and 2020). Regarding the research as a whole: Donor HLA type was relevant to the analysis, as public TCR beta signatures indicated carriage of CMV infection together with the matching HLA type. What the work shows at the level of the full study, not this receptor alone: The ex vivo response was dominated by HLA-C-restricted CMV-specific TCR beta clonotypes, which also provided the single most frequent clonotype in two of eight donors. In both this cohort and an independent roughly 330-donor cohort, the cumulative frequency of public TCR beta family members distinguished carriers of CMV infection plus the relevant HLA type.

For CDR1 and CDR2, the germline V gene (reference sequence) lists LNHNV and YYDKDF. The CDR3 runs 14 residues from the cysteine to the phenylalanine. Just CDR3 DNA is preserved here, 42 bases in frame from base 1. V drops 5 bases and J drops 8 bases, leaving 15 bases in between. Concerning this clonotype: Its specific antigen is unknown. The input lacks base qualities; no much larger clone sits a single base away.

Sequencing instrument: Illumina HiSeq 1500. TCRdb ran its own pipeline on the public reads, namely fastp trimming at Q25 and MiXCR clone calling, and kept in-frame beta chains. Rows are combined by CDR3 protein, so each entry shows the most common genes and DNA. For this sample the table gives 740,000 or so distinct CDR3 sequences, of which 35% to 45% were detected only once. About 2.8% of the sample is held by the ten biggest clonotypes. The sample comprised PBMCs. The chain was built from TRBV15 and TRBJ1-4, with the D segment identity uncertain. The TCR sequence derives from a human donor in good health (CMV status not recorded). Some clones in this sample may be carry-over from other donors' samples. CDR3 reads: CATSPRRGREKLFF. The nucleotides read TGTGCCACCAGCCCGCGTCGAGGTCGGGAAAAACTGTTTTTT.